The entry below gives a single T cell receptor beta chain sequence along with its context. The antigen is unknown. Primers: 60 Vbeta forward and 13 Jbeta reverse. Generated by immunoSEQ multiplex PCR, the TCRdb table keeps only in-frame clones and is missing some. The sample lists over 90,000 clones, 60% to 75% occurring once. The CDR3 contains 16 residues. V was clipped by 4 bases and J by 3 bases; unmatched bases: 7. CDR1 and CDR2 (germline): SGHVS, FNYEAQ. The data stem from a study of cytomegalovirus exposure and HLA in healthy donors. Overall study context: Within an early data release were about 85 million unique TCRs drawn from HLA-typed donors.

Findings of the study overall: The authors enumerated 180 or so TCR beta chains as linked to cytomegalovirus. Some V segments, including TRBV6-2 and TRBV6-3, were excluded as indistinguishable.

The TCR sequence derives from a woman aged 70-85 years in good health and CMV-seropositive. The sequenced sample was PBMCs. The chain carries TRBV7-6 and TRBJ2-3; TRBD2 agrees at 10 bases. The CDR3 loop is CASSSLEAGGTDTQYF. CDR3 DNA sequence: TGTGCCAGCAGCTCCTTGGAAGCGGGAGGGACAGATACGCAGTATTTT.